This is a list of T cell receptor beta chains from one sample in a study of pediatric ulcerative colitis. This table comes from immunoSEQ multiplex PCR, and its TCRdb copy is limited to in-frame clones, with some not included. The repertoire holds around 64,000 clones, 77% seen once, with roughly 5.5% in the top ten. Sequenced material: blood. The receptors were gathered from a boy between 5 and 17 years old with moderate ulcerative colitis. The CDR3 runs from the conserved cysteine through the conserved F or W. The order of the fields is clone size, J gene, V gene, D gene, CDR3 DNA, CDR3 protein. D genes are given only for firm matches. A row's size may be missing; if present it is once, few, many or a size class.

>.|TRBJ2-7|TRBV19|.
TGTGCCAGTAGTATCGGGCAGGGCGACGAGCAGTACTTC
CASSIGQGDEQYF
>.|TRBJ2-7|TRBV10-3|TRBD2
TGTGCCAATTCTAGGGGCGGGGGAAACTACGAGCAGTACTTC
CANSRGGGNYEQYF
>once|TRBJ1-2|TRBV5-4|TRBD1
TGTGCCAGCAGCCCGGGTAGTGCAGGGGGGCTTGATGGCTACACCTTC
CASSPGSAGGLDGYTF
>.|TRBJ1-1|TRBV6-6|TRBD1
TGTGCCAGCAGTCGGGACAGGGGGTTGACTGAAGCTTTCTTT
CASSRDRGLTEAFF
>.|TRBJ1-2|TRBV4-1|.
TGCGCCAGCAGCCAGGGGGATTTTCCTAACTATGGCTACACCTTC
CASSQGDFPNYGYTF
>few|TRBJ2-1|TRBV2|TRBD2
TGTGCCAGCGGGACTAGCGGGGACAATGAGCAGTTCTTC
CASGTSGDNEQFF
>.|TRBJ1-3|TRBV5-1|TRBD1
TGCGCCAGCAGCCCGGTCGTAGGACAGGGGGCGTCCGGAAACACCATATATTTT
CASSPVVGQGASGNTIYF
>.|TRBJ2-2|TRBV7-6|.
TGTGCCAGCAGCCCGGACGATGGGGGAGAGGGGTTCGGGGAGCTGTTTTTT
CASSPDDGGEGFGELFF
>.|TRBJ1-1|TRBV30|.
TGTGCCTGGAGTCCTGGGGTATGGACCACTGAAGCTTTCTTT
CAWSPGVWTTEAFF
>.|TRBJ1-1|TRBV6-5|.
TGTGCCAGCAGTGTCCGGGGGGACACTGAAGCTTTCTTT
CASSVRGDTEAFF
>.|TRBJ1-1|TRBV2|.
TGTGCCAGCAGTGAATTCGGCGGGGACGGCACTGAAGCTTTCTTT
CASSEFGGDGTEAFF
>.|TRBJ1-2|TRBV4-3|TRBD1
TGCGCCAGCAGACTTCATCCGGGACAGCAGATAGATGGCTACACCTTC
CASRLHPGQQIDGYTF
>.|TRBJ1-5|TRBV6-1|.
TGTGCCAGCAGCTTAACTGGACGGTTCAATCAGCCCCAGCATTTT
CASSLTGRFNQPQHF
>.|TRBJ2-3|TRBV7-3|TRBD1
TGTGCCAGCAGCATATGGGACAGGGGGCGCCCAGATACGCAGTATTTT
CASSIWDRGRPDTQYF
>.|TRBJ2-7|TRBV29-1|.
TGCAGCGTACGAAGGACAGACCTTGGGGGCGAGCAGTACTTC
CSVRRTDLGGEQYF
>.|TRBJ2-1|TRBV5-1|TRBD2
TGCGCCAGCAGCTCGGCGGGGGGTTACAATGAGCAGTTCTTC
CASSSAGGYNEQFF
>few|TRBJ2-7|TRBV5-4|.
TGTGCCAGCAGCTGGAGCGGATCCTACGAGCAGTACTTC
CASSWSGSYEQYF
>.|TRBJ1-5|TRBV4-1|.
TGCGCCAGCAGCCAAGATCGGGTCGGGCCCCAGCATTTT
CASSQDRVGPQHF
>once|TRBJ2-3|TRBV6-5|.
TGTGCCAGCAGTTACGTCTGGCGCTCCTCTCCAGATACGCAGTATTTT
CASSYVWRSSPDTQYF
>few|TRBJ1-1|TRBV30|.
TGTGCCTGGAGGGGTAATTGGAACACTGAAGCTTTCTTT
CAWRGNWNTEAFF
>.|TRBJ1-1|TRBV2|.
TGTGCCAGCACTTCCCTGACTGGGGGAGAAGCTTTCTTT
CASTSLTGGEAFF
>.|TRBJ2-1|TRBV15|TRBD2
TGTGCCACCAGCCTAGGGACTAGAGTTTTGAATGAGCAGTTCTTC
CATSLGTRVLNEQFF
>.|TRBJ2-7|TRBV4-1|.
TGCGCCAGCAGCCAAGATCGAACTAGCATAACCTACGAGCAGTACTTC
CASSQDRTSITYEQYF
>.|TRBJ1-1|TRBV2|TRBD1
TGTGCCAGCAGGGGGGGTAGACAGGGCCAGACAAACACTGAAGCTTTCTTT
CASRGGRQGQTNTEAFF
>.|TRBJ1-2|TRBV7-8|TRBD1
TGTGCCAGCAGCTTATCCGGGACAGGGACCTATGGCTACACCTTC
CASSLSGTGTYGYTF
>.|TRBJ1-1|TRBV5-1|.
TGCGCCAGCAGCTCTGACTGGGCTGAAGCTTTCTTT
CASSSDWAEAFF
>many|TRBJ2-7|TRBV2|.
TGTGCCAGCGTTCGGGGACCGGGACCGGGCTACGAGCAGTACTTC
CASVRGPGPGYEQYF
>.|TRBJ2-1|TRBV6-5|.
TGTGCCAGCAGTCGGGGGAATGAGCAGTTCTTC
CASSRGNEQFF